This T cell receptor beta chain derives from a study of PD-1 blockade in classical Hodgkin lymphoma. Whole-study results and caveats: The study reported lower baseline TCR diversity in newly diagnosed patients than in healthy donors.

Time point given: newly diagnosed, previously untreated cHL patient sample. Investigators isolated CD4+ T cells from thawed PBMCs through magnetic negative selection. In regard to this clone: Its target is unknown.

V was cut by 6 bases and J by 7 bases, with 12 bases left in between. The CDR3 is made up of 13 amino acids. Looked up from germline, CDR1 is MDHEN and CDR2 is SYDVKM. TCRdb's table, derived via immunoSEQ multiplex PCR, lists solely in-frame clones and lacks some. The sample records around 16,000 clones, about 86% being singletons. This rearrangement joins TRBV28 to TRBJ1-4; no firm D call. Sequencing input: CD4+ T cells from blood. The receptor was derived from a human donor with classical Hodgkin lymphoma. CDR3 sequence reads: CASRGLPFEKLFF. The CDR3 DNA sequence: TGTGCCAGCAGGGGATTGCCCTTTGAAAAACTGTTTTTT.